This is a list of T cell receptor beta chains from one sample in a study of T-cell reconstitution after alpha-beta-depleted transplantation in children. TCRdb re-analysed the PCR reads in MiXCR, keeping a single row per CDR3 protein. The sample lists about 200,000 distinct CDR3 sequences, 6.6% seen once, with just over 5.5% in the top ten. Sequenced here: PBMCs, sampled before TCRalphabeta/CD19-depleted stem cell transplant. Receptor source: a boy aged 2-9 years with acute lymphoblastic leukemia, due to receive a stem cell transplant. Both conserved end residues are part of each CDR3. D genes are given only for firm matches. Not all rows give a size; the values are once, few, many and, for expanded clones, a class.

few	18	TRBV29-1	.	TRBJ2-7	TGCAGCGTTGAAGCCAGGCGAGCACAGGGAAGTCTCTCCTACGAGCAGTACTTC	CSVEARRAQGSLSYEQYF
few	17	TRBV7-8	.	TRBJ2-5	TGTGCCAGCAGCTCCCTTGTAGGGTTCAGTGGCCAAGAGACCCAGTACTTC	CASSSLVGFSGQETQYF
.	12	TRBV7-2	.	TRBJ2-1	TGTGCCAGCAGCTTATGGAGTAGTGAGCAGTTCTTC	CASSLWSSEQFF
.	12	TRBV27	TRBD1	TRBJ2-7	TGTGCCAGCAAAACAGGGGACTACGAGCAGTACTTC	CASKTGDYEQYF
many	17	TRBV28	.	TRBJ2-5	TGTGCCAGCAGTTTGGCCGATCAGCGGGTGTTCCAAGAGACCCAGTACTTC	CASSLADQRVFQETQYF
.	15	TRBV30	.	TRBJ2-7	TGTGCCTGGAGTGCCAGACTGCAGGACTACCACGAGCAGTACTTC	CAWSARLQDYHEQYF
many	14	TRBV28	.	TRBJ2-7	TGTGCCAGCAGACCCTCGGGCTTATCCTACGAGCAGTACTTC	CASRPSGLSYEQYF
many	13	TRBV5-1	.	TRBJ2-1	TGCGCCAGCAGCTTGACGGGTCCTAGTGAGCAGTTCTTC	CASSLTGPSEQFF
.	11	TRBV28	.	TRBJ1-1	TGTGCCAGCTTTAACTATCCTAAAGCTTTCTTT	CASFNYPKAFF
many	13	TRBV29-1	.	TRBJ2-6	TGCAGCGTTTCCCTCTCTGGGGCCAACGTCCTGACTTTC	CSVSLSGANVLTF
many	14	TRBV18	.	TRBJ2-7	TGTGCCAGCTCGGGCGGGGAGAGCTCCTACGAGCAGTACTTC	CASSGGESSYEQYF
many	17	TRBV28	.	TRBJ2-1	TGTGCCAGCAGTACCTCCTTTAGGAGGGCAAAAGACAATGAGCAGTTCTTC	CASSTSFRRAKDNEQFF
.	15	TRBV5-4	TRBD2	TRBJ2-7	TGTGCCAGCAGCTTGGGTCCGGGGGGGCATAACGAGCAGTACTTC	CASSLGPGGHNEQYF
.	15	TRBV11-2	TRBD1	TRBJ1-2	TGTGCCAGCAGCTTAGGTGGACAGGGGATGTGGGGCTACACCTTC	CASSLGGQGMWGYTF
many	16	TRBV7-2	.	TRBJ2-1	TGTGCCAGCAGCCAAGATTCCGACAGGTTAAACAATGAGCAGTTCTTC	CASSQDSDRLNNEQFF
many	15	TRBV12-3/TRBV12-4	.	TRBJ1-6	TGTGCCAGCAGTTTACTTGGGAGGGGGGATTCACCCCTCCACTTT	CASSLLGRGDSPLHF
many	16	TRBV7-2	TRBD2	TRBJ2-5	TGTGCCAGCAGCTTAGGACCCTCGGGGGGCCAAGAGACCCAGTACTTC	CASSLGPSGGQETQYF
.	15	TRBV11-1	TRBD2	TRBJ2-1	TGTGCCAGCAGCAATGTACTAGCGGGAGGATATGAGCAGTTCTTC	CASSNVLAGGYEQFF
.	13	TRBV9	.	TRBJ2-3	TGTGCCAGCAGCGTCGCCACTACAGATACGCAGTATTTT	CASSVATTDTQYF
.	15	TRBV15	.	TRBJ2-1	TGTGCCACCAGCAGAGATAAAAGCGGCTACAATGAGCAGTTCTTC	CATSRDKSGYNEQFF
many	13	TRBV5-1	TRBD1	TRBJ2-5	TGCGCCAGCAGGGACAGGGGGCAAGAGACCCAGTACTTC	CASRDRGQETQYF
.	13	TRBV27	.	TRBJ2-1	TGTGCCAGCAGCACCCGTACCTACAATGAGCAGTTCTTC	CASSTRTYNEQFF
many	13	TRBV20-1	TRBD1	TRBJ2-5	TGCAGTGCTAGAAGGGACGGGACAGGGACCCAGTACTTC	CSARRDGTGTQYF
many	15	TRBV4-3	.	TRBJ1-4	TGCGCCAGCAGCCTTCTCCGAACGGGGGGTGAAAAACTGTTTTTT	CASSLLRTGGEKLFF
few	13	TRBV20-1	TRBD1	TRBJ2-1	TGCAGTGCGCCGGGACAGATATACAATGAGCAGTTCTTC	CSAPGQIYNEQFF